These T cell receptor beta chains were read from a single sample in a study of OX40 agonist ivuxolimab in advanced cancers. TCRdb's table, derived via immunoSEQ multiplex PCR, lists solely in-frame clones and lacks some. The sample includes about 83,000 clones, 84% of them seen just once. Sequencing was performed on CD4+ or CD8+ T cells sorted from blood, taken in a trial of the OX40 agonist ivuxolimab. These receptors were obtained from an adult with an advanced solid tumor such as melanoma, head and neck, liver or kidney cancer. CDR3s include the opening cysteine and the closing phenylalanine or tryptophan. D genes are given only for firm matches. Rows give clone size only sometimes, using once, few, many, or a class for an expanded clone.

J,V,D,size,CDR3,DNA
TRBJ2-3,TRBV18,NA,NA,CASSGQSGGTDTQYF,TGTGCCAGCTCGGGACAGTCGGGGGGCACAGATACGCAGTATTTT
TRBJ2-7,TRBV5-4,NA,few,CASSLGTPGYEQYF,TGTGCCAGCAGCTTGGGCACCCCTGGCTACGAGCAGTACTTC
TRBJ2-2,TRBV7-2,NA,NA,CASSFRPLRGELFF,TGTGCCAGCAGCTTCCGACCCCTTAGGGGGGAGCTGTTTTTT
TRBJ1-1,TRBV10-3,NA,NA,CATGQLGTEAFF,TGTGCCACTGGACAGTTAGGCACTGAAGCTTTCTTT
TRBJ2-1,TRBV7-3,NA,NA,CASSLWGEGYNEQFF,TGTGCCAGCAGCTTATGGGGCGAGGGCTACAATGAGCAGTTCTTC
TRBJ1-2,TRBV19,NA,NA,CASSIGTREDGYTF,TGTGCCAGTAGTATAGGAACCAGGGAGGACGGCTACACCTTC
TRBJ1-1,TRBV7-2,TRBD1,NA,CASSLEGDREAFF,TGTGCCAGCAGCTTAGAGGGGGACAGGGAAGCTTTCTTT
TRBJ1-2,TRBV25-1,NA,NA,CASSIRHGGAKSGYTF,TGTGCCAGCAGTATACGACATGGGGGGGCGAAGTCTGGCTACACCTTC
TRBJ2-5,TRBV6-5,TRBD2,NA,CASSSGTSGRETQYF,TGTGCCAGCAGCTCCGGGACTAGCGGGCGAGAGACCCAGTACTTC
TRBJ1-2,TRBV6-5,TRBD1,NA,CASSYSGQGYGYTF,TGTGCCAGCAGTTACTCAGGACAGGGGTATGGCTACACCTTC
TRBJ2-6,TRBV7-6,NA,NA,CASSLVGGSPISGANVLTF,TGTGCCAGCAGCTTAGTCGGGGGCTCCCCAATCTCTGGGGCCAACGTCCTGACTTTC
TRBJ2-7,TRBV30,NA,NA,CAWSGQSEQYF,TGTGCCTGGAGTGGACAGTCCGAGCAGTACTTC
TRBJ2-1,TRBV5-4,TRBD1,NA,CASSSRTGADNEQFF,TGTGCCAGCAGCTCGCGGACAGGGGCGGACAATGAGCAGTTCTTC
TRBJ2-1,TRBV4-2,NA,NA,CASSQDLGDEQFF,TGTGCCAGCAGCCAAGATCTCGGGGATGAGCAGTTCTTC
TRBJ1-4,TRBV11-2,NA,NA,CASSLNAGQVREKLFF,TGTGCCAGCAGCTTGAACGCGGGACAAGTGCGAGAAAAACTGTTTTTT
TRBJ1-6,TRBV6-6,TRBD1,once,CASGTGTFNSPLHF,TGTGCCAGCGGGACAGGGACGTTTAATTCACCCCTCCACTTT
TRBJ2-2,TRBV5-8,TRBD2,once,CASSLVGGSLATGELFF,TGTGCCAGCAGCTTGGTCGGCGGGAGTCTCGCCACCGGGGAGCTGTTTTTT
TRBJ2-1,TRBV18,NA,NA,CASSSQGGGNEQFF,TGTGCCAGCTCAAGCCAGGGTGGAGGGAATGAGCAGTTCTTC
TRBJ2-7,TRBV5-5,TRBD1,NA,CASRVQGQGGEQYF,TGTGCCAGCAGGGTGCAGGGACAGGGAGGCGAGCAGTACTTC
TRBJ1-1,TRBV5-6,NA,NA,CASSPRGIGTFF,TGTGCCAGCAGCCCCCGGGGGATTGGGACTTTCTTT